The clone carrying this T cell receptor (beta chain) was seen many times. Authors' analysis steps: From reference gene primer amplification, estimates of nucleated cell counts were derived. Using immunoSEQ multiplex PCR, the repertoire was profiled, and TCRdb retains in-frame clones only, with some absent. The V and J calls and clone size were taken over from that table, and D and trimming were inferred from the DNA. The repertoire holds 85,000 to 130,000 clones, with about 80% as singletons. The data are from a study of blood T cell repertoires in COVID-19. The overall study: Collection of acute and convalescent COVID-19 samples took place in the United States, Italy and Spain. Sources were T cells, B-cell-depleted T cells, or PBMCs; the material itself was cDNA or gDNA.

V was pared by 5 bases and J by 1 base, with 5 bases of the junction left unmatched. This CDR3 contains 15 residues. Germline CDR1 MGHDK, CDR2 SYGVNS. The sequence was collected from an elderly woman with active or convalescent COVID-19. Source material: peripheral blood. The V gene is TRBV25-1, the J gene TRBJ1-2, with 9 bases matching TRBD1. The CDR3 spells CASSPGDRVNYGYTF. Here the CDR3 DNA reads TGTGCCAGCAGTCCCGGGGACAGGGTTAACTATGGCTACACCTTC.